These 24 T cell receptor beta chains share one sample of origin, sequenced in a study of blood T cell repertoires in COVID-19. Produced via immunoSEQ multiplex PCR; TCRdb's table is partial and in-frame only. This table holds fewer than 200,000 clones, 86% found once. Sequencing was done on a sample of peripheral blood. All receptors come from a middle-aged man with active or convalescent COVID-19.

There are a few counts of this clone. The chain combines TRBV5-1 with TRBJ2-7; D not certain. The CDR3 runs 14 residues. The V end was cut by 0 bases, the J end by 0 bases, with 7 bases between. Per the germline V gene, CDR1 is SGHRS and CDR2 is YFSETQ. This CDR3 reads CASSLEQASYEQYF. Here the CDR3 DNA reads TGCGCCAGCAGCTTGGAGCAGGCCTCCTACGAGCAGTACTTC.

The CDR3 spells CATSGVRTSTGNTEAFF. CDR3 DNA sequence: TGTGCCACCAGTGGAGTGCGCACATCGACAGGGAACACTGAAGCTTTCTTT. V is TRBV24-1 and J is TRBJ1-1; D is perhaps TRBD1 (6 bases). V was cut by 5 bases and J by 1 base, with 19 bases left in between. Germline values: CDR1 KGHDR, CDR2 SFDVKD. This CDR3 contains 17 residues.

The chain employs TRBV7-2 and TRBJ2-1; 10 bases line up with TRBD2. The CDR3 extends over 15 amino acids. Germline CDR1 SGHTA, CDR2 FQGNSA. V shed 1 base, J shed 5 bases, and the junction held 2 bases outside the gene matches. The CDR3 loop is CASSLGGTSDNEQFF. As DNA, the CDR3 is TGTGCCAGCAGCTTAGGGGGGACTAGCGACAATGAGCAGTTCTTC.

V usage is TRBV30 and J usage is TRBJ2-7; 8 nucleotides align to TRBD2. CDR1 and CDR2 (germline): GTSNPN, SVGIG (reference sequence). Unmatched junction bases numbered 8, after V lost 0 bases and J lost 4 bases. This CDR3 spans 15 amino acids. For the CDR3, the DNA is TGTGCCTGGAGTGTACAAAGCGGGAGTCGGTACGAGCAGTACTTC. Translated: CAWSVQSGSRYEQYF.

This rearrangement joins TRBV7-2 to TRBJ2-2; 16 nucleotides align to TRBD2. This CDR3 is built from 14 residues. Per germline, CDR1 SGHTA and CDR2 FQGNSA. V trimming: 0 bases; J trimming: 15 bases; junction bases outside the gene matches: 1. The CDR3 sequence is CASSLAGLAGGLFF. Here the CDR3 DNA reads TGTGCCAGCAGCTTAGCGGGACTAGCGGGAGGGTTGTTTTTT.

The V gene is TRBV14, the J gene TRBJ2-7, with 7 bases fitting TRBD2. There are 16 residues in the CDR3. With 0 bases clipped from V and 7 bases from J, the junction kept 12 bases outside the gene matches. The germline V gene has CDR1 SGHDN and CDR2 FVKESK. The CDR3 here is CASSQDGARLGREQYF. DNA for the CDR3: TGTGCCAGCAGCCAAGATGGTGCACGACTCGGGAGGGAGCAGTACTTC.

The chain couples TRBV30 to TRBJ1-2; no reliable D call. Germline values: CDR1 GTSNPN, CDR2 SVGIG (reference sequence). The CDR3 has 10 residues. The V end was cut by 8 bases, the J end by 3 bases, with 7 bases between. The CDR3 loop is CARRDYGYTF. The CDR3 nucleotides are TGTGCCCGACGGGACTATGGCTACACCTTC.

The chain uses TRBV19 and TRBJ1-1, with 12 bases matching TRBD1. The CDR3 length is 15 residues. The junction had 11 bases not matched to a gene; V was cut back by 7 bases and J by 8 bases. Germline V CDR1 and CDR2: LNHDA, SQIVND (reference sequence). The CDR3 sequence is CASNPGQGASLEAFF. The CDR3 DNA reads TGTGCCAGTAATCCGGGACAGGGGGCCTCCTTAGAAGCTTTCTTT. Together with reference TRBV19 and TRBJ1-1, the CDR3 gives the full variable domain: DGGITQSPKYLFRKEGQNVTLSCEQNLNHDAMYWYRQDPGQGLRLIYYSQIVNDFQKGDIAEGYSVSREKKESFPLTVTSAQKNPTAFYLCASNPGQGASLEAFFGQGTRLTVV.

This clone was seen just once. V is TRBV14 and J is TRBJ1-1, with 7 bases identical to TRBD1. CDR1 is SGHDN, CDR2 FVKESK, per germline. The CDR3 is made up of 14 amino acids. V was clipped by 1 base and J by 4 bases; unmatched bases: 3. The CDR3 DNA is TGTGCCAGCAGCCAAGTGAGACAGGGCACTGAAGCTTTCTTT. This encodes CASSQVRQGTEAFF.

The table lists this clone with many counts. The V gene is TRBV12-3 or TRBV12-4, the J gene TRBJ1-5; D not resolved. The CDR3 is made up of 13 amino acids. The V end lost 8 bases, the J end lost 3 bases, and 11 bases lay between the germline ends. The chain's CDR3 is CASSEQPNQPQHF. Here the CDR3 DNA reads TGTGCCAGCTCGGAACAGCCCAATCAGCCCCAGCATTTT.

This clone was counted many times. J is TRBJ1-2 and V is TRBV5-6, with 10 bases aligning to TRBD1. V trimming: 3 bases; J trimming: 1 base; junction bases outside the gene matches: 6. The CDR3 loop spans 16 amino acids. Germline CDR1 SGHDT, CDR2 YYEEEE. CDR3 coding DNA: TGTGCCAGCAGCTGGCCGGGACAGGGGATTAACTATGGCTACACCTTC. Protein sequence: CASSWPGQGINYGYTF.

This clone has more than one count but fewer than ten. The chain carries TRBV5-4 and TRBJ2-7; D is unresolved. The CDR3 extends over 13 amino acids. Per the germline V gene, CDR1 is SGHNT and CDR2 is YYREEE (reference sequence). Deletions cut 3 bases from V and 6 bases from J, with 13 bases between. CDR3 loop: CASSSPSPVEQYF. DNA of the CDR3: TGTGCCAGCAGCTCCCCCTCCCCTGTCGAGCAGTACTTC.

The chain employs TRBV11-2 and TRBJ2-7; TRBD1 matches 9 bases. V dropped 3 bases and J dropped 1; count of bases not matched to a gene: 10. Germline CDR1 SGHAT, CDR2 FQNNGV. CDR3 length equals 17 residues. For the CDR3, the DNA is TGTGCCAGCAGCTTGGAAGCAACAGGGGGCAGGTCCTACGAGCAGTACTTC. The encoded protein is CASSLEATGGRSYEQYF.

The chain links TRBV11-3 to TRBJ1-1; TRBD1 matches 9 bases. This CDR3 comprises 14 residues. The germline V gene has CDR1 SGHNT and CDR2 YENEEA. The J segment lost 5 bases and the V segment lost 5 bases, leaving 6 bases of the junction unmatched. The CDR3 DNA reads TGTGCCAGCAGCCAGGACAGGGGTAATACTGAAGCTTTCTTT. Residues: CASSQDRGNTEAFF.

V usage is TRBV6-1 and J usage is TRBJ1-3; the D is unclear. With 3 bases removed from V and 3 bases from J, the gap between germline ends came to 6 bases. The CDR3 extends over 13 amino acids. Germline assignment: CDR1 MNHNS and CDR2 SASEGT. CDR3 region: CASSETFGNTIYF. CDR3 bases: TGTGCCAGCAGTGAGACTTTTGGAAACACCATATATTTT.

The rearrangement uses TRBV6-5 and TRBJ2-5, with D perhaps TRBD2 (5 bases). Trimming cost V 3 bases and J 5 bases, with 10 bases left between them. Germline CDR1 MNHEY, CDR2 SVGAGI. The CDR3 spans 13 residues. CDR3 bases: TGTGCCAGCAGTTATGGTCCGGGGGAGACCCAGTACTTC. Its protein product is CASSYGPGETQYF.

J is TRBJ1-2 and V is TRBV7-3, with a tentative D call TRBD1 (6 bases). V was pared by 4 bases and J by 6 bases, with 12 bases between. The CDR3 consists of 13 residues. Per germline, CDR1 SGHTA and CDR2 FQGTGA. The CDR3 DNA follows: TGTGCCAGCAGCTACGAGGGGGATGATGGCTACACCTTC. It is translated as CASSYEGDDGYTF.

This chain uses TRBV19 with TRBJ1-2; D perhaps matches TRBD1 (6 bases). This CDR3 spans 16 amino acids. Germline V CDR1 and CDR2: LNHDA, SQIVND (reference sequence). Trimming took off 4 bases at V and 3 bases at J, with 18 bases between the two ends. CDR3 residues: CASSTPGAGSDYGYTF. CDR3 in DNA: TGTGCCAGTAGTACCCCAGGGGCAGGGTCCGACTATGGCTACACCTTC.

The chain has TRBV19 and TRBJ2-3, with a weak D call TRBD1 (7 bases). The CDR3 length is 16 residues. V gave up 4 bases and J gave up 3 bases, with 17 bases separating them. Germline CDR1 is LNHDA and CDR2 is SQIVND (reference sequence). DNA of the CDR3: TGTGCCAGTAGTACCCCTCTGACAGGGAGGACAGATACGCAGTATTTT. Protein product: CASSTPLTGRTDTQYF.

The chain joins TRBV7-2 to TRBJ2-1; D unclear. Germline loops: CDR1 SGHTA, CDR2 FQGNSA. The CDR3 is made up of 14 amino acids. V was pared by 5 bases and J by 3 bases, with 11 bases between. The DNA for the CDR3 is TGTGCCAGCAGCCCGCCTAGTCTCTACAATGAGCAGTTCTTC. This encodes CASSPPSLYNEQFF. The entire variable domain, with the rest obtained from reference TRBV7-2 and TRBJ2-1, is as follows: GAGVSQSPSNKVTEKGKDVELRCDPISGHTALYWYRQSLGQGLEFLIYFQGNSAPDKSGLPSDRFSAERTGGSVSTLTIQRTQQEDSAVYLCASSPPSLYNEQFFGPGTRLTVL.

The sample holds one count of this clone. The gene calls are TRBV7-2 and TRBJ2-7; 9 nucleotides align to TRBD2. This CDR3 spans 16 amino acids. Germline V gene sequence: CDR1 SGHTA, CDR2 FQGNSA. The junction had 6 bases not matched to a gene; V was cut back by 2 bases and J by 1 base. CDR3 sequence (DNA): TGTGCCAGCAGCTTACTAGCGGGGTGGGGGTCCTACGAGCAGTACTTC. This codes for CASSLLAGWGSYEQYF.

This clone turned up a few times. This chain uses TRBV14 with TRBJ1-2; unclear D gene. The CDR3 has 13 amino acids. Germline CDR1 SGHDN, CDR2 FVKESK. Trimming left V 1 base short and J 0 bases short, with 3 bases between. CDR3 residues: CASSQVTNYGYTF. The CDR3 nucleotides read TGTGCCAGCAGCCAAGTAACTAACTATGGCTACACCTTC.

This clone appeared a few times. This sequence joins TRBV3-1 (or the pseudogene TRBV3-2) and TRBJ2-2, with D possibly TRBD1 on 6 matching bases. Germline V gene sequence: CDR1 LGHDT, CDR2 YNNKEL (reference sequence). The CDR3 consists of 15 residues. V was clipped by 4 bases and J by 2 bases, with 11 bases between them. CDR3 in amino acids: CASSPQQGNTGELFF. In nucleotides, the CDR3 is TGTGCCAGCAGCCCCCAACAGGGTAACACCGGGGAGCTGTTTTTT.

This clone was picked up a small number of times. The V call is TRBV7-2, the J call TRBJ2-7; D is perhaps TRBD1 (5 bases). V lost 3 bases and J 3 bases, leaving 6 bases between the germline ends. This CDR3 region has 12 residues. The V gene's germline CDR1 is SGHTA and CDR2 FQGNSA. For the CDR3, the DNA is TGTGCCAGCAGCTTGGACAACTACGAGCAGTACTTC. This codes for CASSLDNYEQYF.